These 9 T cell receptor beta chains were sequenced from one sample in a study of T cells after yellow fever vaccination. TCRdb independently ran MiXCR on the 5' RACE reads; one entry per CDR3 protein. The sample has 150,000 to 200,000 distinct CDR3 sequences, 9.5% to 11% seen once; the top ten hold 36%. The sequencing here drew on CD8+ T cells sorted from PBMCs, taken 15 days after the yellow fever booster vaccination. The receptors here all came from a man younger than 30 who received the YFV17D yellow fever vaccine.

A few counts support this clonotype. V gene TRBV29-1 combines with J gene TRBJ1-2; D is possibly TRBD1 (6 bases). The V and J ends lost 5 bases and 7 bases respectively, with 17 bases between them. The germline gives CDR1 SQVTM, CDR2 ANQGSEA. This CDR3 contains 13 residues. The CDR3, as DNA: TGCAGCGTTAAACAGGGTAGTAGACGTGGCTACACCTTC. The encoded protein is CSVKQGSRRGYTF.

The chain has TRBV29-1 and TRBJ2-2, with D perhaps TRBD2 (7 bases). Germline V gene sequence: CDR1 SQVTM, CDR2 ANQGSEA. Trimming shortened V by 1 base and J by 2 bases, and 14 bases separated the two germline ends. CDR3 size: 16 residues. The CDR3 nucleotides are TGCAGCGTTGAAGCGCGGGGGCGTACAAACACCGGGGAGCTGTTTTTT. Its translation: CSVEARGRTNTGELFF.

The CDR3 region is CASSVLAGDNTGELFF. The CDR3 DNA reads TGTGCCAGCAGCGTCCTAGCGGGGGATAACACCGGGGAGCTGTTTTTT. The chain combines TRBV14 with TRBJ2-2; TRBD2 aligns across 10 bases. The CDR3 covers 16 residues. After removal of 5 bases from V and 2 bases from J, the junction contained 5 bases not matched to a gene. Germline assignment: CDR1 SGHDN and CDR2 FVKESK.

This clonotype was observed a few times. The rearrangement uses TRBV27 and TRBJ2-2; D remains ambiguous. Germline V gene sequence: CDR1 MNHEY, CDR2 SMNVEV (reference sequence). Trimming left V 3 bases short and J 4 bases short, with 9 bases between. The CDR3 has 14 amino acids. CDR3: CASSFGRLTGELFF. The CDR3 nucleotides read TGTGCCAGCAGTTTTGGACGGCTCACCGGGGAGCTGTTTTTT.

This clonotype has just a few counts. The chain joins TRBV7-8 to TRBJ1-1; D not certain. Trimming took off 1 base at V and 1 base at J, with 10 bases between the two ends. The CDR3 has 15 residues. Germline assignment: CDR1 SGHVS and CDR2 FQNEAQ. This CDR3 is CASSLGPAPNTEAFF. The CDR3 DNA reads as TGTGCCAGCAGCTTAGGTCCGGCACCGAACACTGAAGCTTTCTTT.

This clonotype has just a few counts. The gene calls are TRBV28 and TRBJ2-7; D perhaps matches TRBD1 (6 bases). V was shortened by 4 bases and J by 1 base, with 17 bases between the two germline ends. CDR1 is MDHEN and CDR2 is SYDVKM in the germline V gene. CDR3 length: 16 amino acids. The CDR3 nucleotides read TGTGCCAGCAGTTCCATACAGCTTGACAGGTCCTACGAGCAGTACGTC. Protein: CASSSIQLDRSYEQYV.

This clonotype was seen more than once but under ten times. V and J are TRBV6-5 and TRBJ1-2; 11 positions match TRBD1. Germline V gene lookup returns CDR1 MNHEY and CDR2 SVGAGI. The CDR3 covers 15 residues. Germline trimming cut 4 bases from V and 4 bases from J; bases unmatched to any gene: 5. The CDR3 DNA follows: TGTGCCAGCAGTTTCGGACAGGGGGCGATCTATGGCTACACCTTC. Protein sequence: CASSFGQGAIYGYTF.

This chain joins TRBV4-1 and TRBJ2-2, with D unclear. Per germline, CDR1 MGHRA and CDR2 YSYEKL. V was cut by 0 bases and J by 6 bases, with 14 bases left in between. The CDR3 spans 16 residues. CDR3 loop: CASSQENRAVAGELFF. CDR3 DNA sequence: TGCGCCAGCAGCCAAGAAAATCGGGCGGTGGCCGGGGAGCTGTTTTTT.

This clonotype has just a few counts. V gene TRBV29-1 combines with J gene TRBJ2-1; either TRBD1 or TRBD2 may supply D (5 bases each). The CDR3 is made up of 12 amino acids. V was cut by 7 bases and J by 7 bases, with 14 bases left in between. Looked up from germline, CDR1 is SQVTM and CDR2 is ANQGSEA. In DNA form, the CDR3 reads TGCAGCGGGGACGGGTTTATGAATGAGCAGTTCTTC. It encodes CSGDGFMNEQFF.